This entry is about one T cell receptor beta chain. V trimming: 6 bases; J trimming: 6 bases; junction bases outside the gene matches: 22. Germline V gives CDR1 SGHAT, CDR2 FQDESV (reference sequence). The length of the CDR3 is 21 residues. The data are from a study of blood T cells in healthy people across ages. The draw of peripheral blood yielded around 9.6 milliliters from each donor. Alongside a J-beta primer mix, a sample-barcoded 5' primer served in a second PCR lasting roughly 6 to 12 cycles. TCRdb called the 5' RACE reads again in MiXCR, with one record for every CDR3 protein. The sample lists under 700,000 distinct CDR3 sequences; less than 25% were seen once. Another study also made use of these data, one on T cells of mothers and their children.

The sequence came from a boy aged 5-17 years in good health. Sequencing input: blood. This chain joins TRBV11-1 and TRBJ2-2; 13 nucleotides match TRBD2. The CDR3 region is CASSSRTGTSGIDSRSGELFF. CDR3 coding DNA: TGTGCCAGCAGTTCCAGAACCGGGACTAGCGGGATCGATTCCCGGTCCGGGGAGCTGTTTTTT.